These T cell receptor beta chains were read from a single sample in a study of persistence of HIV-infected CD4 T cells. These receptors lack a known antigen. Measured with immunoSEQ multiplex PCR; TCRdb has only the in-frame clones, and not every one. The sample has about 40,000 clones, around 78% seen once. Material: CD4+ T cells sorted from PBMCs after approximately 19-hour stimulation, obtained from a patient who received antiretroviral therapy. Receptor source: an adult man with HIV who was CMV-seropositive. CDR3s include the opening cysteine and the closing phenylalanine or tryptophan. Fields, in order: V gene, J gene, D gene, clone size, CDR3 DNA, CDR3 protein. The D gene is left open where the match is weak. Clone size is given for some rows only: seen once, a few or many times, or a class if the clone is expanded.

v_gene: TRBV29-1
j_gene: TRBJ1-3
d_gene: TRBD1
abundance: -
CDR3nt: TGCAGCGTTCAGGGGGTGAGCTCTGGAAACACCATATATTTT
CDR3aa: CSVQGVSSGNTIYF

v_gene: TRBV24-1
j_gene: TRBJ1-5
d_gene: -
abundance: -
CDR3nt: TGTGCCACCAGTTCTCCCCCCGGACAGTTAAATCAGCCCCAGCATTTT
CDR3aa: CATSSPPGQLNQPQHF

v_gene: TRBV5-1
j_gene: TRBJ2-5
d_gene: -
abundance: few
CDR3nt: TGCGCCAGCAGCTTGACCGAGACCCAGTACTTC
CDR3aa: CASSLTETQYF

v_gene: TRBV7-3
j_gene: TRBJ2-7
d_gene: -
abundance: -
CDR3nt: TGTGCCAGCAGCTTAGATCCCGCGTCTAGCTCCTACGAGCAGTACTTC
CDR3aa: CASSLDPASSSYEQYF

v_gene: TRBV10-3
j_gene: TRBJ1-5
d_gene: TRBD1
abundance: -
CDR3nt: TGTGCCATCAGTGACCTGGGACAGGGTAGCAATCAGCCCCAGCATTTT
CDR3aa: CAISDLGQGSNQPQHF

v_gene: TRBV5-5
j_gene: TRBJ2-7
d_gene: -
abundance: -
CDR3nt: TGTGCCAGCAGCCCTCTGGGGGCCGAAGAGCAGTACTTC
CDR3aa: CASSPLGAEEQYF

v_gene: TRBV5-4
j_gene: TRBJ1-1
d_gene: -
abundance: once
CDR3nt: TGTGCCAGCAGCCAGGGACGGGGAAGGAACACTGAAGCTTTCTTT
CDR3aa: CASSQGRGRNTEAFF

v_gene: TRBV18
j_gene: TRBJ2-2
d_gene: TRBD1
abundance: -
CDR3nt: TGTGCCAGCTCACCGGGACAGACCACCGGGGAGCTGTTTTTT
CDR3aa: CASSPGQTTGELFF

v_gene: TRBV11-2
j_gene: TRBJ2-1
d_gene: -
abundance: once
CDR3nt: TGTGCCAGCAGCTTAGTTGTATGGGGGAGCTACAACAATGAGCAGTTCTTC
CDR3aa: CASSLVVWGSYNNEQFF

v_gene: TRBV7-9
j_gene: TRBJ2-1
d_gene: -
abundance: -
CDR3nt: TGTGCCAGCAGTCCTGGGCGGATCGGGCCCTACAATGAGCAGTTCTTC
CDR3aa: CASSPGRIGPYNEQFF

v_gene: TRBV16
j_gene: TRBJ1-1
d_gene: TRBD1
abundance: -
CDR3nt: TGTGCCAGCAGCCCCCGGACAGGGAGGACTGAAGCTTTCTTT
CDR3aa: CASSPRTGRTEAFF

v_gene: TRBV5-1
j_gene: TRBJ2-2
d_gene: TRBD1
abundance: -
CDR3nt: TGCGCCAGCAGCCAAACCGGGACAGGGGTCGGGGAGCTGTTTTTT
CDR3aa: CASSQTGTGVGELFF

v_gene: TRBV28
j_gene: TRBJ1-2
d_gene: TRBD1
abundance: -
CDR3nt: TGTGCCAGCACCCTAGAAGACAGGGACGGCTACACCTTC
CDR3aa: CASTLEDRDGYTF

v_gene: TRBV5-5
j_gene: TRBJ1-2
d_gene: -
abundance: -
CDR3nt: TGTGCCAGCGGTCGGGATTATGGCTACACCTTC
CDR3aa: CASGRDYGYTF

v_gene: TRBV6-1
j_gene: TRBJ1-1
d_gene: -
abundance: few
CDR3nt: TGTGCCAGCAGTGAGGACCCGGTCGCTGAAGCTTTCTTT
CDR3aa: CASSEDPVAEAFF

v_gene: TRBV24-1
j_gene: TRBJ2-1
d_gene: -
abundance: -
CDR3nt: TGTGCCACCAGTGATTTATACAATGAGCAGTTCTTC
CDR3aa: CATSDLYNEQFF

v_gene: TRBV19
j_gene: TRBJ2-5
d_gene: -
abundance: -
CDR3nt: TGTGCCAGTAGTATAGTTCGGGGACAAGAGACCCAGTACTTC
CDR3aa: CASSIVRGQETQYF

v_gene: TRBV7-9
j_gene: TRBJ2-3
d_gene: -
abundance: -
CDR3nt: TGTGCCAGCAGCTTAACAGGGATGGAAACAGATACGCAGTATTTT
CDR3aa: CASSLTGMETDTQYF

v_gene: TRBV6-4
j_gene: TRBJ1-1
d_gene: -
abundance: medium-sized
CDR3nt: TGTGCCAGCAGTGTGATGGAGAACACTGAAGCTTTCTTT
CDR3aa: CASSVMENTEAFF

v_gene: TRBV6-5
j_gene: TRBJ1-5
d_gene: TRBD1
abundance: once
CDR3nt: TGTGCCAGCAGACCAATGACAGGGGGAGGGCAGCCCCAGCATTTT
CDR3aa: CASRPMTGGGQPQHF

v_gene: TRBV6-1
j_gene: TRBJ1-2
d_gene: -
abundance: few
CDR3nt: TGTGCCAGCAGCGGACAAGAGTTCTATGGCTACACCTTC
CDR3aa: CASSGQEFYGYTF

v_gene: TRBV25-1
j_gene: TRBJ2-2
d_gene: -
abundance: -
CDR3nt: TGTGCCAGCAGTTCAAGCGGAAACACCGGGGAGCTGTTTTTT
CDR3aa: CASSSSGNTGELFF

v_gene: TRBV5-4
j_gene: TRBJ2-7
d_gene: TRBD2
abundance: -
CDR3nt: TGTGCCAGCAGCCCGGGGGGGGGCGCTAGCTCCTACGAGCAGTACTTC
CDR3aa: CASSPGGGASSYEQYF

v_gene: TRBV6-5
j_gene: TRBJ1-1
d_gene: -
abundance: -
CDR3nt: TGTGCCAGCAGTTACTCGAGGGGTTTCAACACTGAAGCTTTCTTT
CDR3aa: CASSYSRGFNTEAFF